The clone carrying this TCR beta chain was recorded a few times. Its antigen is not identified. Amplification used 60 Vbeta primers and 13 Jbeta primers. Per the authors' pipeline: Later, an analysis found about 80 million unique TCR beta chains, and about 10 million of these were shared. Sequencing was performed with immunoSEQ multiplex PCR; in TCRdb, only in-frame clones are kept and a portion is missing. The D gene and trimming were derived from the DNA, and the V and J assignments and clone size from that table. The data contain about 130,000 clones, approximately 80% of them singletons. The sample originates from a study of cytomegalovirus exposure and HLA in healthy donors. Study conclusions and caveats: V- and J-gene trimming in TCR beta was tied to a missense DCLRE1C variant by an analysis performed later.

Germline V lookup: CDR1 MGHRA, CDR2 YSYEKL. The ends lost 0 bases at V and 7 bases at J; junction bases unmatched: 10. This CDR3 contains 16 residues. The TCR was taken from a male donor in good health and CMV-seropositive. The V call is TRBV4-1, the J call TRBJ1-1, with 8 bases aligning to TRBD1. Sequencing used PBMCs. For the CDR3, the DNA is TGCGCCAGCAGCCAAGATGTGTTCAGGGGGCGAAATGAAGCTTTCTTT. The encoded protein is CASSQDVFRGRNEAFF.